This is a list of T cell receptor beta chains from one sample in a study of post-analysis software for immune sequencing data. TCRdb itself ran the PCR reads through MiXCR, one entry per CDR3 protein. There are approximately 400,000 distinct CDR3 sequences in the sample; roughly 35% occur only once, and about an eighth lies in the top ten. The sample comprised blood. The source is a girl between 5 and 17 years old with multiple sclerosis. CDR3s include the opening cysteine and the closing phenylalanine or tryptophan. D genes are given only for firm matches. A row's size may be missing; if present it is once, few, many or a size class.

CDR3aa: CASRGTSDSYEQYF
CDR3nt: TGTGCCAGCAGAGGGACGTCAGATTCCTACGAGCAGTACTTC
v_gene: TRBV12-3/TRBV12-4
j_gene: TRBJ2-7
abundance: .
d_gene: .

CDR3aa: CASSPKKKNEQFF
CDR3nt: TGTGCCAGCTCACCGAAGAAGAAAAATGAGCAGTTCTTC
v_gene: TRBV18
j_gene: TRBJ2-1
abundance: .
d_gene: .

CDR3aa: CASSPRGDRGLYEQYF
CDR3nt: TGTGCCAGCAGCCCTAGGGGGGACAGGGGGCTCTACGAGCAGTACTTC
v_gene: TRBV7-9
j_gene: TRBJ2-7
abundance: .
d_gene: TRBD1

CDR3aa: CASSGSSYNEQFF
CDR3nt: TGTGCCAGCAGCGGGAGCTCCTACAATGAGCAGTTCTTC
v_gene: TRBV5-5
j_gene: TRBJ2-1
abundance: few
d_gene: .

CDR3aa: CASSQSGLAGNEQYF
CDR3nt: TGCGCCAGCAGCCAATCAGGACTAGCGGGCAATGAGCAGTACTTC
v_gene: TRBV4-1
j_gene: TRBJ2-7
abundance: .
d_gene: TRBD2

CDR3aa: CASSQTGASYGYTF
CDR3nt: TGTGCCAGCAGTCAGACAGGGGCCAGCTATGGCTACACCTTC
v_gene: TRBV3-1
j_gene: TRBJ1-2
abundance: few
d_gene: TRBD1

CDR3aa: CASSQEWGITNYGYTF
CDR3nt: TGTGCCAGCAGCCAAGAATGGGGGATTACTAACTATGGCTACACCTTC
v_gene: TRBV3-1
j_gene: TRBJ1-2
abundance: .
d_gene: .

CDR3aa: CASSPLLAGGSNEQFF
CDR3nt: TGTGCCAGCAGCCCCTTACTAGCGGGGGGATCCAATGAGCAGTTCTTC
v_gene: TRBV14
j_gene: TRBJ2-1
abundance: .
d_gene: TRBD2

CDR3aa: CASSQGSDGYEQYF
CDR3nt: TGTGCCAGCAGCCAAGGTTCTGACGGCTACGAGCAGTACTTC
v_gene: TRBV4-2
j_gene: TRBJ2-7
abundance: .
d_gene: .

CDR3aa: CSAQLGVSDTQYF
CDR3nt: TGCAGTGCCCAGCTAGGGGTATCAGATACGCAGTATTTT
v_gene: TRBV20-1
j_gene: TRBJ2-3
abundance: .
d_gene: .

CDR3aa: CARTSFGETQFF
CDR3nt: TGTGCCAGAACTAGTTTTGGAGAGACCCAGTTCTTC
v_gene: TRBV2
j_gene: TRBJ2-1
abundance: .
d_gene: .

CDR3aa: CATSDRTVVDTF
CDR3nt: TGTGCCACCAGTGACCGGACAGTCGTTGACACCTTC
v_gene: TRBV24-1
j_gene: TRBJ1-2
abundance: few
d_gene: .

CDR3aa: CASSQGQGGRTDTQYF
CDR3nt: TGCGCCAGCAGCCAAGGGCAGGGGGGAAGGACAGATACGCAGTATTTT
v_gene: TRBV4-1
j_gene: TRBJ2-3
abundance: few
d_gene: .

CDR3aa: CASSQERAWPTTQETQYF
CDR3nt: TGTGCCAGCAGCCAAGAGAGAGCGTGGCCCACAACCCAAGAGACCCAGTACTTC
v_gene: TRBV3-1
j_gene: TRBJ2-5
abundance: .
d_gene: .

CDR3aa: CAISPGQGNYEQYF
CDR3nt: TGTGCCATCAGCCCGGGACAGGGGAACTACGAGCAGTACTTC
v_gene: TRBV10-3
j_gene: TRBJ2-7
abundance: .
d_gene: TRBD1

CDR3aa: CASSKDRANYGYTF
CDR3nt: TGTGCCAGCAGCAAAGACAGAGCTAACTATGGCTACACCTTC
v_gene: TRBV7-9
j_gene: TRBJ1-2
abundance: .
d_gene: .